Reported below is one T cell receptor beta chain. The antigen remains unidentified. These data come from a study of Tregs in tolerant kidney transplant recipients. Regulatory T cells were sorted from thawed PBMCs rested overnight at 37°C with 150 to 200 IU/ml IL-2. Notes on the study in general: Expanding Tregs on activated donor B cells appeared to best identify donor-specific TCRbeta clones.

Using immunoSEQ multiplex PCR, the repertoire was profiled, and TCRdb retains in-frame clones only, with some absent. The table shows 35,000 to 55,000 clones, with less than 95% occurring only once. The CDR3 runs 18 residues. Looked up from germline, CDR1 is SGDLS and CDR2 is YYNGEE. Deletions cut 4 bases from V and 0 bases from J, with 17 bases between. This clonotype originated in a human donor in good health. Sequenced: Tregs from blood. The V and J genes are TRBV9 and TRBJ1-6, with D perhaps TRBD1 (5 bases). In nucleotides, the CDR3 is TGTGCCAGCAGCCCAGTTGGGGACGCGAGCTCCTATAATTCACCCCTCCACTTT. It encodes CASSPVGDASSYNSPLHF.